This T cell receptor beta chain was recovered during a study of cytomegalovirus exposure and HLA in healthy donors. PCR involved 60 Vbeta and 13 Jbeta primers. The repertoire was sequenced with immunoSEQ multiplex PCR; TCRdb's copy has only in-frame clones and lacks some. This sample carries 140,000 or so clones, about 75% of them seen once, and the ten largest clones take approximately 1.6%. Study-wide results and caveats: Being productive about 90% or about 30% of the time was typical of most TCR beta V segments in an earlier analysis. In a later analysis, parvovirus B19, influenza, CMV and Epstein-Barr virus appeared linked to several top co-occurrence clusters.

Trimming removed 4 bases at V and 3 bases at J, with 14 bases between. CDR1 and CDR2 from the germline V gene are SGDLS and YYNGEE. CDR3 length: 15 amino acids. This clone was counted a few times. The antigen is undetermined. The receptor's source is a woman under 40 in good health and CMV-seronegative. Material for sequencing was PBMCs. This chain uses TRBV9 with TRBJ2-1; the D gene is possibly TRBD2 (6 bases). In DNA, the CDR3 is TGTGCCAGCAGCATGGGGACTGAAAGCTACAATGAGCAGTTCTTC. This encodes CASSMGTESYNEQFF.